A single sample is the source of the 24 T cell receptor beta chains below, sequenced in a study of Graves' ophthalmopathy and Graves' hyperthyroidism. TCR beta CDR3 amplification used RNA transcripts. First-round RT-PCR relied on HTBI primers, and a second-round multiplex PCR came next. TCRdb itself ran the multiplex PCR reads through MiXCR, one entry per CDR3 protein. The sample lists about 700,000 distinct CDR3 sequences, under 50% occurring once. Specimen: peripheral blood. The receptors were sampled from an adult man with Graves' ophthalmopathy.

The chain is built from TRBV10-3 and TRBJ2-2; D is uncertain. Trimming left V 0 bases short and J 6 bases short, with 14 bases between. This CDR3 contains 16 residues. The germline V gene encodes CDR1 ENHRY and CDR2 SYGVKD. The CDR3 nucleotides are TGTGCCATCAGTGAGTCGTACGGCCTGGGGTCCGGGGAGCTGTTTTTT. Translated, it gives CAISESYGLGSGELFF.

Remarks on this clonotype: Compared with germline, one end of the junction differs, possibly owing to a read error. J is TRBJ2-7 and V is TRBV6-6; D is unclear. The CDR3 has 13 residues. CDR1 and CDR2 from the germline V gene are MNHNY and SVGAGI (reference sequence). The CDR3 bases are TGTGCCTGCAGCCAAGGGCCTTCCTACGAGCAGTACTTC. Translation gives CACSQGPSYEQYF.

At least ten counts were recorded for this clonotype. The CDR3 DNA sequence: TGTGCCAGCACCTTCGGACAGTACACTGAAGCTTTCTTT. Translation gives CASTFGQYTEAFF. The chain links TRBV5-6 to TRBJ1-1; possible D gene TRBD1, 6 bases. The ends were cut back, 6 bases at V and 3 bases at J, with 12 bases in the middle. The CDR3 has 13 residues. The germline V gene encodes CDR1 SGHDT and CDR2 YYEEEE.

This clonotype was recorded many times. The chain couples TRBV29-1 to TRBJ1-3, with D possibly being TRBD1 (6 bases). The CDR3 length is 15 residues. Germline V gene data show CDR1 as SQVTM and CDR2 as ANQGSEA. V was shortened by 3 bases and J by 0 bases, with 12 bases between the two germline ends. CDR3 DNA sequence: TGCAGCGTTGAGGGGGCCGAGGGCTCTGGAAACACCATATATTTT. Protein product: CSVEGAEGSGNTIYF.

In its sample, this clonotype was seen a few times. This may be a read error, as it is one base from a much larger clone. V and J are TRBV20-1 and TRBJ2-5, with 7 bases aligning to TRBD1. V trimming: 6 bases; J trimming: 7 bases; junction bases outside the gene matches: 14. CDR3 size: 14 residues. Germline CDR1 and CDR2: DFQATT and SNEGSKA (reference sequence). The CDR3 bases are TGCAGTGCCGTCAGACAGGGCGAGGTTTTGACCCAGTACTTC. Translated: CSAVRQGEVLTQYF.

This rearrangement joins TRBV7-2 to TRBJ2-2; D is unclear. The CDR3 has 12 residues. Per the germline V gene, CDR1 is SGHTA and CDR2 is FQGNSA. V gave up 4 bases and J gave up 11 bases, with 11 bases separating them. The CDR3 region has the DNA TGTGCCAGCAGCTCCTATGTAGGAGAGCTGTTTTTT. As protein: CASSSYVGELFF. The entire variable domain, with the rest obtained from reference TRBV7-2 and TRBJ2-2, is as follows: GAGVSQSPSNKVTEKGKDVELRCDPISGHTALYWYRQSLGQGLEFLIYFQGNSAPDKSGLPSDRFSAERTGGSVSTLTIQRTQQEDSAVYLCASSSYVGELFFGEGSRLTVL.

The gene calls are TRBV29-1 and TRBJ1-2; D is undetermined. V was clipped by 7 bases and J by 6 bases, with 15 bases between them. Germline CDR1 is SQVTM and CDR2 is ANQGSEA. The CDR3 has 12 residues. The CDR3 nucleotides read TGCAGCGGACTGCGGGGTCCGCATGGCTACACCTTC. As protein: CSGLRGPHGYTF.

Notes on this clonotype: This sequence may be a read error, since a much larger clone differs from it by one base. Likely a read error: the CDR3 ends without its conserved phenylalanine or tryptophan. Written as DNA, the CDR3 is TGTGCCAGCAGCTTGGCGACTCAGAATTCACCCCTCCACCTT. Its protein is CASSLATQNSPLHL. This rearrangement joins TRBV7-4 to TRBJ1-6; D ambiguous. With 3 bases removed from V and 7 bases from J, the gap between germline ends came to 10 bases. Germline V gene data show CDR1 as SGHVT and CDR2 as SQSDAQ. The CDR3 is made up of 14 amino acids.

In its sample, this clonotype was seen many times. The chain uses TRBV20-1 and TRBJ1-2; tentatively, D is TRBD1 (6 bases). This CDR3 has 15 residues. CDR1 DFQATT and CDR2 SNEGSKA come from the germline V gene (reference sequence). Trimming left V 1 base short and J 0 bases short, with 12 bases between. In DNA, the CDR3 is TGCAGTGCTAGAGGGGGGGACACAACTAACTATGGCTACACCTTC. It codes for CSARGGDTTNYGYTF.

The chain joins TRBV29-1 to TRBJ2-7; maybe TRBD1 (5 bases). CDR3 length: 13 amino acids. Germline V CDR1 and CDR2: SQVTM, ANQGSEA. V dropped 8 bases and J dropped 4 bases, with 18 bases sitting between them. The CDR3, as DNA: TGCAGCTTATTCCCGGGCCAGGGTTACGAGCAGTACTTC. Translated: CSLFPGQGYEQYF.

This clonotype was recorded at least ten times. J is TRBJ2-7 and V is TRBV24-1; no firm D call. Germline CDR1 reads KGHDR; CDR2 reads SFDVKD. This CDR3 comprises 11 residues. V was cut by 3 bases and J by 3 bases, with 2 bases left in between. The CDR3 loop is CATSDRYEQYF. The CDR3 coding sequence is TGTGCCACCAGTGATCGCTACGAGCAGTACTTC.

Details on this clonotype: One base away lies a much larger clone, so this may be a sequencing read error. The chain combines TRBV9 with TRBJ1-5, with D perhaps matching TRBD1 (6 bases). The CDR3 runs 15 residues. Looked up from germline, CDR1 is SGDLS and CDR2 is YYNGEE. Trimming pared 5 bases from V and 4 bases from J, leaving 16 bases between. The CDR3 DNA reads as TGTGCCAGCAGGCCCGCGACAGGCGGAAATCAGCCCCAGCATTTT. Its translation is CASRPATGGNQPQHF.

The rearrangement links TRBV25-1 to TRBJ2-6, with 7 bases identical to TRBD1. Germline values: CDR1 MGHDK, CDR2 SYGVNS. This CDR3 comprises 15 residues. V gave up 7 bases and J gave up 1 base; unmatched junction bases: 4. The CDR3 DNA sequence: TGTGCCAGCAATTTACAGGGGTCTGGGGCCAACGTCCTGACTTTC. Translating it yields CASNLQGSGANVLTF.

This clonotype was found many times. This sequence joins TRBV24-1 and TRBJ2-5; D possibly corresponds to TRBD1 (6 bases). The ends were cut back, 0 bases at V and 1 base at J, with 11 bases in the middle. CDR1 and CDR2 (germline): KGHDR, SFDVKD. This CDR3 spans 16 amino acids. For the CDR3, the DNA is TGTGCCACCAGTGATTTGTGGGGGCAAGGCCAAGAGACCCAGTACTTC. Its translation is CATSDLWGQGQETQYF.

This clonotype has a count of ten or more. The chain links TRBV7-9 to TRBJ1-6; D uncertain. The germline gives CDR1 SEHNR, CDR2 FQNEAQ (reference sequence). V was cut by 5 bases and J by 2 bases, with 10 bases left in between. The CDR3 consists of 15 residues. CDR3 in amino acids: CASSSTQAYNSPLHF. The CDR3 nucleotides read TGTGCCAGCAGCAGTACCCAGGCCTATAATTCACCCCTCCACTTT.

This clonotype was seen more than once but under ten times. The junction departs from germline at one end; a sequencing error may be responsible. The chain uses TRBV20-1 and TRBJ2-6; D unclear. The CDR3 spans 10 residues. Germline V CDR1 and CDR2: DFQATT, SNEGSKA (reference sequence). CDR3 DNA sequence: TGCAGTGTAGGTACGAACACTGAAGCTTTC. Translating it yields CSVGTNTEAF.

The rearrangement links TRBV27 to TRBJ1-5; D is uncertain. Trimming removed 1 base at V and 0 bases at J, with 7 bases between. The germline gives CDR1 MNHEY, CDR2 SMNVEV (reference sequence). The CDR3 runs to 15 residues. CDR3 sequence reads: CASSLLGGSNQPQHF. The CDR3 coding sequence is TGTGCCAGCAGTTTATTGGGAGGTAGCAATCAGCCCCAGCATTTT.

This clonotype has just a few counts. A read error may account for a junction end that differs from germline. The rearrangement joins TRBV6-7 to TRBJ1-5; possibly TRBD1 for D (6 bases). TRBV6-7 is designated an ORF whose function remains uncertain. The CDR3 totals 13 residues. The CDR3 DNA is TGTGCTCCCGACCGACAGGACAATCGGCCCCAGCATTTT. Its protein product is CAPDRQDNRPQHF.

The chain is built from TRBV2 and TRBJ2-6, with D uncertain. The CDR3 has 14 amino acids. V lost 7 bases to trimming and J lost 4 bases, with 11 bases between them. Germline CDR1 reads SNHLY; CDR2 reads FYNNEI. CDR3 nucleotide sequence: TGTGCCAGCACCAAACCCTCCGGGGCCAACGTCCTGACTTTC. Translated, it gives CASTKPSGANVLTF.

J is TRBJ1-5 and V is TRBV10-3; 7 positions agree with TRBD1. Germline loops: CDR1 ENHRY, CDR2 SYGVKD. The CDR3 is 10 residues long. In DNA form, the CDR3 reads TGTGCAGCGGGACAGCGGCCCCAGCATTTT. This encodes CAAGQRPQHF.

This clonotype was seen a single time. A much more abundant neighbour one base away suggests this may be a read error. The chain combines TRBV20-1 with TRBJ1-4, with D uncertain. The germline gives CDR1 DFQATT, CDR2 SNEGSKA (reference sequence). V lost 0 bases and J 3 bases, leaving 11 bases between the germline ends. CDR3 length: 15 residues. The CDR3 DNA sequence: TGCAGTGCTAGAGATTCTAGGGTTCCTAATGAAAAACTGTTTTTT. Encoded protein: CSARDSRVPNEKLFF.

The chain is built from TRBV7-9 and TRBJ1-2, with D uncertain. CDR1 and CDR2 from the germline V gene are SEHNR and FQNEAQ (reference sequence). Trimming pared 3 bases from V and 0 bases from J, leaving 8 bases between. This CDR3 contains 14 residues. CDR3 sequence (DNA): TGTGCCAGCAGCTTCGGACGGGCTAACTATGGCTACACCTTC. It encodes CASSFGRANYGYTF.

In regard to this clonotype: Being one base from a much bigger clone, this may be a read error. The rearrangement links TRBV12-3 or TRBV12-4 to TRBJ1-1; D call uncertain. The length of the CDR3 is 14 residues. The ends were cut back, 3 bases at V and 14 bases at J, with 22 bases in the middle. The CDR3 region has the DNA TGTGCCAGCAGTTTCCGGGCTCCAATGTTGGATACGTTCTTT. Encoded protein: CASSFRAPMLDTFF.

This clonotype was observed at least ten times. V gene TRBV10-3 combines with J gene TRBJ2-2, with D maybe TRBD1 (6 bases). The CDR3 is 14 residues long. Germline CDR1 reads ENHRY; CDR2 reads SYGVKD. V lost 7 bases and J lost 2, with 11 bases in between. DNA for the CDR3: TGTGCCATCAAGGCAGGGGATAACACCGGGGAGCTGTTTTTT. This codes for CAIKAGDNTGELFF.